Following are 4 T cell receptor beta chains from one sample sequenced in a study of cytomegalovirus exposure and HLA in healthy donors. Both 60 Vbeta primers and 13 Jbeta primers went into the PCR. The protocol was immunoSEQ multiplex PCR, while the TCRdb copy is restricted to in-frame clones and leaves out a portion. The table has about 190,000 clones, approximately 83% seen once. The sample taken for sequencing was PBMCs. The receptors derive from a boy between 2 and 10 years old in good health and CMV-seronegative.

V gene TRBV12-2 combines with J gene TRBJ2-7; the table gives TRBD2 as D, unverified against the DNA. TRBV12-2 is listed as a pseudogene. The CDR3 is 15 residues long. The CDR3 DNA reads TGTGCAAGTCGCTTAGAGCGGGGGCCTTGCGACGAGCAGTACTTC. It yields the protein CASRLERGPCDEQYF.

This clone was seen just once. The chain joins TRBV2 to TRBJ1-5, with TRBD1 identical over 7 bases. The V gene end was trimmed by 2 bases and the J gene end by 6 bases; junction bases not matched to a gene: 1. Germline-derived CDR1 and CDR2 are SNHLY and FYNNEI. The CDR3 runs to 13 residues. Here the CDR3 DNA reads TGTGCCAGCAGTGAAAGGGGGCCTCAGCCCCAGCATTTT. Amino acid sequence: CASSERGPQPQHF.

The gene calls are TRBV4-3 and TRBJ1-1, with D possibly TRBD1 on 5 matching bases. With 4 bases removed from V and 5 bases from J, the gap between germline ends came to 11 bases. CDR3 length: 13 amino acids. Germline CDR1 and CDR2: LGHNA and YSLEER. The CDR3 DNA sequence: TGCGCCAGCAGCCCCCGGGGGGTTACTGAAGCTTTCTTT. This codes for CASSPRGVTEAFF.

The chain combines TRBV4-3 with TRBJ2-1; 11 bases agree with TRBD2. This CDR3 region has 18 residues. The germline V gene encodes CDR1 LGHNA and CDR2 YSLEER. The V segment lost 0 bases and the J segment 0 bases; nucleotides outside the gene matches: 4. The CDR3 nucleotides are TGCGCCAGCAGCCAAGATGCTAGCGGGAGGTCCTCCTACAATGAGCAGTTCTTC. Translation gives CASSQDASGRSSYNEQFF.